One and the same sample provided the 10 T cell receptor beta chains below, sequenced in a study of CD8 T cells in Susac syndrome. RNA was extracted with the RNeasy kit, and a quantity of about 0.45 to 1 ug was reverse transcribed using random hexamers. TCRdb redid the calling of the immunoSEQ multiplex PCR reads with MiXCR, one entry per CDR3 protein. The table shows 200,000 or so distinct CDR3 sequences, with around 95% occurring only once. Sequenced material: CD8+ T cells from PBMCs. The receptors derive from a human donor with Susac syndrome.

The chain has TRBV27 and TRBJ1-1; no reliable D call. V was clipped by 6 bases and J by 7 bases, with 15 bases between them. This CDR3 has 13 residues. Looked up from germline, CDR1 is MNHEY and CDR2 is SMNVEV (reference sequence). The CDR3 DNA reads TGTGCCAGCAGCCCCGACACCACCTATGAAGCTTTCTTT. Protein sequence: CASSPDTTYEAFF.

The chain employs TRBV20-1 and TRBJ2-5, with 8 positions matching TRBD2. V lost 7 bases and J lost 5; bases outside the gene matches: 18. The CDR3 length is 16 residues. Germline assignment: CDR1 DFQATT and CDR2 SNEGSKA (reference sequence). The CDR3 sequence: CSGTDHSGMTGETQYF. CDR3 DNA sequence: TGCAGTGGCACGGACCATAGCGGGATGACGGGCGAGACCCAGTACTTC.

The genes are TRBV27 and TRBJ1-1, with D tentatively TRBD1 (5 bases). CDR1 and CDR2 (germline): MNHEY, SMNVEV (reference sequence). The CDR3 has 14 residues. V lost 2 bases and J 3 bases, leaving 10 bases between the germline ends. The CDR3 nucleotides read TGTGCCAGCAGTTTAGAGGGGCTCGACACTGAAGCTTTCTTT. It codes for CASSLEGLDTEAFF.

This clonotype came up once. The chain employs TRBV7-9 and TRBJ1-2; 7 bases agree with TRBD1. Trimming removed 5 bases from V and 5 bases from J; junction bases left unmatched: 14. From germline, CDR1 is SEHNR and CDR2 FQNEAQ (reference sequence). This CDR3 has 16 amino acids. As DNA, the CDR3 is TGTGCCAGCAGCCGGGACAGCCTACCGCGAAAGTATGGCTACACCTTC. As protein: CASSRDSLPRKYGYTF. The whole variable domain, filled in from reference TRBV7-9 and TRBJ1-2, reads DTGVSQNPRHKITKRGQNVTFRCDPISEHNRLYWYRQTLGQGPEFLTYFQNEAQLEKSRLLSDRFSAERPKGSFSTLEIQRTEQGDSAMYLCASSRDSLPRKYGYTFGSGTRLTVV.

This sequence joins TRBV4-1 and TRBJ2-7; maybe TRBD1 (5 bases). The CDR3 is 15 amino acids. V was cut by 4 bases and J by 9 bases, with 22 bases left in between. Germline V gives CDR1 MGHRA, CDR2 YSYEKL. The CDR3 here is CASSPSSTASFAQYF. The CDR3 DNA reads TGCGCCAGCAGCCCTTCCTCGACAGCTAGTTTCGCGCAGTACTTC.

This clonotype was seen more than once but under ten times. The CDR3 region has the DNA TGTGCCAGCAGCTTAGCGGGAGGGGACACTGAAGCTTTCTTT. This codes for CASSLAGGDTEAFF. V is TRBV11-2 and J is TRBJ1-1; D might be TRBD1 (5 bases). V lost 1 base and J lost 3, with 9 bases in between. Germline V gives CDR1 SGHAT, CDR2 FQNNGV. This CDR3 has 14 amino acids.

This sequence joins TRBV10-3 and TRBJ2-7; 7 bases are shared with TRBD2. Germline-derived CDR1 and CDR2 are ENHRY and SYGVKD. With 0 bases clipped from V and 6 bases from J, the junction kept 8 bases outside the gene matches. CDR3 length equals 15 residues. DNA of the CDR3: TGTGCCATCAGTGAGTCTTGGCGGGAGAATGGCGAGCAGTACTTC. Its translation: CAISESWRENGEQYF.

CDR3 sequence reads: CASSLVLGQPQHF. The CDR3 DNA follows: TGTGCCAGCAGTTTAGTACTCGGTCAGCCCCAGCATTTT. This rearrangement joins TRBV12-3 or TRBV12-4 to TRBJ1-5; D gene unclear. The CDR3 length is 13 residues. V lost 1 base to trimming and J lost 6 bases, with 7 bases between them.

The rearrangement links TRBV5-4 to TRBJ1-1, with D unresolved. The CDR3 totals 13 residues. With 4 bases removed from V and 3 bases from J, the gap between germline ends came to 10 bases. From germline, CDR1 is SGHNT and CDR2 YYREEE (reference sequence). The CDR3 region has the DNA TGTGCCAGCAGCCACACAGATTACACTGAAGCTTTCTTT. Amino acids: CASSHTDYTEAFF. The full variable domain, rest sourced from reference TRBV5-4 and TRBJ1-1, is ETGVTQSPTHLIKTRGQQVTLRCSSQSGHNTVSWYQQALGQGPQFIFQYYREEENGRGNFPPRFSGLQFPNYSSELNVNALELDDSALYLCASSHTDYTEAFFGQGTRLTVV.

A single count supports this clonotype. This chain links TRBV5-1 with TRBJ1-5; TRBD1 aligns across 7 bases. Unmatched junction bases numbered 8, after V lost 4 bases and J lost 4 bases. CDR3 length: 15 residues. Germline loops: CDR1 SGHRS, CDR2 YFSETQ. The CDR3 coding sequence is TGCGCCAGCAGCGCCTCCGGGACAGTAAATCAGCCCCAGCATTTT. Translated, it gives CASSASGTVNQPQHF.